The rows below give T cell receptor beta chains drawn from one sample of a study of control samples from healthy donors and cancer patients. Using immunoSEQ multiplex PCR, the repertoire was profiled, and TCRdb retains in-frame clones only, with some absent. The table has roughly 120,000 clones, more than 85% seen once. What was sequenced was PBMCs. These receptors originate from a man in his forties or fifties with head and neck cancer. The conserved cysteine and the conserved F or W are not part of the CDR3 here. Fields, in order: V gene, J gene, D gene, CDR3 protein. A D gene is named only where the DNA matches it firmly.

V gene: TRBV4-1; J gene: TRBJ1-4; D gene: .; CDR3 protein: ASSHHPGQTNEKLF
V gene: TRBV7-2; J gene: TRBJ1-1; D gene: .; CDR3 protein: ASSLVPKGVMNTEAF
V gene: TRBV7-9; J gene: TRBJ1-2; D gene: TRBD1; CDR3 protein: ASSGQVTNYGYT
V gene: TRBV6-5; J gene: TRBJ1-2; D gene: TRBD1; CDR3 protein: ASSADRGRVSYT
V gene: TRBV6-5; J gene: TRBJ1-6; D gene: .; CDR3 protein: ASRDLGGLNSPLH
V gene: TRBV9; J gene: TRBJ2-2; D gene: TRBD2; CDR3 protein: ASSVAQRGANTGELF
V gene: TRBV7-9; J gene: TRBJ2-6; D gene: .; CDR3 protein: ASSLALHREYSGANVLT
V gene: TRBV7-8; J gene: TRBJ1-2; D gene: .; CDR3 protein: ASSFGPVNYGYT
V gene: TRBV3-1/TRBV3-2; J gene: TRBJ1-2; D gene: .; CDR3 protein: ASSQGSFVYGYT
V gene: TRBV6-6; J gene: TRBJ2-7; D gene: TRBD1; CDR3 protein: ASKSGGSYEQY
V gene: TRBV5-6; J gene: TRBJ2-4; D gene: TRBD1; CDR3 protein: ASSWWTGGFRNIQY
V gene: TRBV18; J gene: TRBJ2-5; D gene: .; CDR3 protein: ASSPPQESQETQY
V gene: TRBV5-1; J gene: TRBJ2-3; D gene: .; CDR3 protein: ASSITTRPDTQY
V gene: TRBV19; J gene: TRBJ1-1; D gene: .; CDR3 protein: ASRRTQNTEAF
V gene: TRBV11-2; J gene: TRBJ2-1; D gene: TRBD2; CDR3 protein: ASSFTSGGWNEQF
V gene: TRBV9; J gene: TRBJ1-2; D gene: .; CDR3 protein: ASSVDPDNSNYGYT
V gene: TRBV19; J gene: TRBJ1-1; D gene: .; CDR3 protein: ASSIGSVPNTEAF
V gene: TRBV7-9; J gene: TRBJ1-2; D gene: TRBD1; CDR3 protein: ASSPSEDRPYGYT
V gene: TRBV4-3; J gene: TRBJ2-7; D gene: .; CDR3 protein: ASSQDAGNEQY
V gene: TRBV25-1; J gene: TRBJ2-1; D gene: .; CDR3 protein: ASSQSHRDNEQF
V gene: TRBV2; J gene: TRBJ2-7; D gene: .; CDR3 protein: ASSEGLREEQY
V gene: TRBV6-5; J gene: TRBJ2-7; D gene: TRBD1; CDR3 protein: ASSYDRGSYEQY
V gene: TRBV30; J gene: TRBJ2-3; D gene: TRBD2; CDR3 protein: AWSNPGLAGDSTDTQY
V gene: TRBV5-6; J gene: TRBJ2-1; D gene: .; CDR3 protein: ASSHPFPGGDTNEQF